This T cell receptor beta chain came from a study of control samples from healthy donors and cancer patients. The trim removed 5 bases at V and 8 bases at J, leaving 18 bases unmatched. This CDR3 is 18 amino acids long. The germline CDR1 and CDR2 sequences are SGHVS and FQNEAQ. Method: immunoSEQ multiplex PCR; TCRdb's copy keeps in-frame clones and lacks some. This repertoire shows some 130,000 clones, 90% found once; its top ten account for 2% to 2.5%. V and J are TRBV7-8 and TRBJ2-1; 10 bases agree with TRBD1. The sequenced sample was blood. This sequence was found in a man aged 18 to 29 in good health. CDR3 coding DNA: TGTGCCAGCAGCACCCAATATTCCGGGACAGGGGACCTCGATGAGCAGTTCTTC. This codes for CASSTQYSGTGDLDEQFF.